The 20 T cell receptor beta chains reported below all come from one sample, sequenced in a study of T cell responses to AZD1222 COVID-19 vaccine. Profiling relied on immunoSEQ multiplex PCR, and the TCRdb table lists in-frame clones only, not all of them. The sample has about 140,000 clones; around nine tenths are singletons. The specimen comprised peripheral blood, sampled on day 0 of AZD1222 vaccination. The receptors shown here come from an adult in good health.

This chain joins TRBV2 and TRBJ2-4, with TRBD2 matching 8 bases. Germline CDR1 reads SNHLY; CDR2 reads FYNNEI. The V segment lost 3 bases and the J segment 0 bases; nucleotides outside the gene matches: 4. The CDR3 is made up of 16 amino acids. Written as DNA, the CDR3 is TGTGCCAGCAGTGACCTAGCGGGTTTAGCCAAAAACATTCAGTACTTC. It specifies CASSDLAGLAKNIQYF.

The chain links TRBV4-1 to TRBJ2-3; 9 bases agree with TRBD2. Germline V CDR1 and CDR2: MGHRA, YSYEKL. V was clipped by 3 bases and J by 2 bases; unmatched bases: 6. CDR3 size: 16 residues. The DNA for the CDR3 is TGCGCCAGCAGCCATCCCCTAGCGGGGTACACAGATACGCAGTATTTT. It yields the protein CASSHPLAGYTDTQYF.

This CDR3 is CASSRRLAGGGLQETQYF. CDR3 coding DNA: TGTGCCAGCAGCAGACGACTAGCGGGAGGAGGCCTGCAAGAGACCCAGTACTTC. The chain carries TRBV3-1 (or the pseudogene TRBV3-2) and TRBJ2-5, with 13 nucleotides matching TRBD2. The CDR3 is 18 residues long. The germline V gene has CDR1 LGHDT and CDR2 YNNKEL (reference sequence). Unmatched junction bases numbered 11, after V lost 5 bases and J lost 2 bases.

The chain carries TRBV4-2 and TRBJ2-1; 10 nucleotides align to TRBD2. This CDR3 contains 19 residues. Germline CDR1 LGHNA, CDR2 YNFKEQ. Trimming at V came to 1 base and at J to 7 bases, leaving 16 bases not matched to a gene. The DNA for the CDR3 is TGTGCCAGCAGCCAAGTCTCGGGCGGAAGCGGGAGGGCCAGTAATGAGCAGTTCTTC. Translating gives CASSQVSGGSGRASNEQFF.

This chain joins TRBV5-5 and TRBJ2-7, with D uncertain. Trimming pared 4 bases from V and 4 bases from J, leaving 6 bases between. The CDR3 contains 11 residues. CDR1 is SGHKS, CDR2 YYEKEE, per germline (reference sequence). The CDR3 protein is CASSIRYEQYF. The CDR3 DNA sequence: TGTGCCAGCAGCATACGGTACGAGCAGTACTTC.

CDR3 coding DNA: TGTGCCAGCAGCCAAAATCCCAGCGGGAGGGAGGAGACCCAGTACTTC. Its protein product is CASSQNPSGREETQYF. J is TRBJ2-5 and V is TRBV3-1 (or the pseudogene TRBV3-2), with 10 bases that match TRBD2. J was trimmed by 5 bases and V by 2 bases; bases with no gene match: 8. This CDR3 is built from 16 residues. Looked up from germline, CDR1 is LGHDT and CDR2 is YNNKEL (reference sequence).

The chain recombines TRBV9 with TRBJ2-1; D tentatively fits TRBD1 or TRBD2 (5 bases each). Germline assignment: CDR1 SGDLS and CDR2 YYNGEE. The CDR3 consists of 15 residues. Trimming pared 2 bases from V and 1 base from J, leaving 10 bases between. The CDR3 DNA reads TGTGCCAGCAGCGTCGGGACGGTATCCTACAATGAGCAGTTCTTC. As protein: CASSVGTVSYNEQFF.

V and J are TRBV2 and TRBJ1-4; D uncertain. Deletions cut 1 base from V and 8 bases from J, with 20 bases between. The CDR3 covers 17 residues. Germline lookup yields CDR1 SNHLY and CDR2 FYNNEI. The CDR3 protein is CASSEVKWVSWYEKLFF. In nucleotides, the CDR3 is TGTGCCAGCAGTGAAGTAAAATGGGTATCGTGGTACGAAAAACTGTTTTTT. Variable domain in full (rest from reference TRBV2 and TRBJ1-4): EPEVTQTPSHQVTQMGQEVILRCVPISNHLYFYWYRQILGQKVEFLVSFYNNEISEKSEIFDDQFSVERPDGSNFTLKIRSTKLEDSAMYFCASSEVKWVSWYEKLFFGSGTQLSVL.

This chain links TRBV9 with TRBJ1-6, with unresolved D. V shed 4 bases and J shed 7 bases, with 12 bases lying between them. This CDR3 is 14 amino acids long. From germline, CDR1 is SGDLS and CDR2 YYNGEE. DNA for the CDR3: TGTGCCAGCAGCCCTACCCCGGCAAATTCACCCCTCCACTTT. It specifies CASSPTPANSPLHF.

The chain couples TRBV3-1 (or the pseudogene TRBV3-2) to TRBJ1-6; 7 nucleotides match TRBD1. This CDR3 is built from 14 residues. Germline V CDR1 and CDR2: LGHDT, YNNKEL (reference sequence). V lost 2 bases to trimming and J lost 7 bases; unmatched junction nucleotides: 2. The CDR3 DNA reads as TGTGCCAGCAGCCAACGCAGGGGGAATTCACCCCTCCACTTT. Its protein product is CASSQRRGNSPLHF.

This sequence joins TRBV19 and TRBJ2-2; 8 bases match TRBD1. With V trimmed by 7 bases and J by 4 bases, 5 bases remained unmatched. Germline CDR1 LNHDA, CDR2 SQIVND (reference sequence). The CDR3 length is 14 residues. The CDR3 here is CASTDRGGTGELFF. CDR3 nucleotide sequence: TGTGCCAGTACCGACAGGGGCGGCACCGGGGAGCTGTTTTTT.

V is TRBV25-1 and J is TRBJ2-1; no clear D. The V end lost 1 base, the J end lost 2 bases, and 15 bases lay between the germline ends. The CDR3 is 17 residues long. CDR1 is MGHDK and CDR2 is SYGVNS in the germline V gene. The CDR3 sequence: CASSESGGPRPYNEQFF. CDR3 DNA: TGTGCCAGCAGTGAATCGGGCGGCCCTAGACCCTACAATGAGCAGTTCTTC.

The chain uses TRBV4-1 and TRBJ1-4, with D possibly TRBD1 on 5 matching bases. This CDR3 has 15 amino acids. V lost 1 base and J 3 bases, leaving 9 bases between the germline ends. Germline V lookup: CDR1 MGHRA, CDR2 YSYEKL. In nucleotides, the CDR3 is TGCGCCAGCAGCCAAGGGGGGATGGCTAATGAAAAACTGTTTTTT. Protein: CASSQGGMANEKLFF.

This clone appeared a single time. This chain joins TRBV18 and TRBJ2-3; no firm D call. Germline CDR1 is KGHSH and CDR2 is LQKENI. The CDR3 consists of 14 residues. V was cut by 6 bases and J by 6 bases, with 16 bases left in between. The CDR3 region has the DNA TGTGCCAGCTCTAAGGGCCCGCCCCCCGATACGCAGTATTTT. It codes for CASSKGPPPDTQYF.

The rearrangement joins TRBV6-5 to TRBJ1-2; D is unresolved. CDR1 is MNHEY, CDR2 SVGAGI, per germline. Trimming shortened V by 6 bases and J by 4 bases, and 15 bases separated the two germline ends. CDR3 length: 14 amino acids. The CDR3 DNA is TGTGCCAGCAGCCTCCTTTCGGTGGGCTATGGCTACACCTTC. This codes for CASSLLSVGYGYTF.

The genes are TRBV5-1 and TRBJ2-5, with a tentative D call TRBD1 (5 bases). Germline loops: CDR1 SGHRS, CDR2 YFSETQ. Trimming pared 2 bases from V and 3 bases from J, leaving 11 bases between. The CDR3 extends over 14 amino acids. CDR3 residues: CASSLTTDKETQYF. DNA of the CDR3: TGCGCCAGCAGCTTAACGACAGATAAAGAGACCCAGTACTTC. The full variable domain, with the rest looked up from reference TRBV5-1 and TRBJ2-5, is KAGVTQTPRYLIKTRGQQVTLSCSPISGHRSVSWYQQTPGQGLQFLFEYFSETQRNKGNFPGRFSGRQFSNSRSEMNVSTLELGDSALYLCASSLTTDKETQYFGPGTRLLVL.

This chain links TRBV4-1 with TRBJ2-7, with 9 bases that match TRBD2. Germline assignment: CDR1 MGHRA and CDR2 YSYEKL. The CDR3 covers 15 residues. V lost 0 bases and J lost 2; bases outside the gene matches: 2. CDR3 DNA: TGCGCCAGCAGCCAAGATCCTAGCGGGGCCTACGAGCAGTACTTC. Translating gives CASSQDPSGAYEQYF.

This sequence joins TRBV6-2 or TRBV6-3 and TRBJ2-1; tentative D call: TRBD2 (6 bases). The V gene's germline CDR1 is MNHEY and CDR2 SVGEGT. V was trimmed by 5 bases and J by 3 bases, leaving 14 bases between them. The CDR3 sequence is 15 residues long. The DNA for the CDR3 is TGTGCCAGCAGTCCCCCCCGGGGGAGCTACAATGAGCAGTTCTTC. Translation gives CASSPPRGSYNEQFF.

The chain is built from TRBV3-1 (or the pseudogene TRBV3-2) and TRBJ1-1; no clear D gene. Trimming left V 4 bases short and J 1 base short, with 4 bases between. The CDR3 loop spans 12 amino acids. The germline V gene has CDR1 LGHDT and CDR2 YNNKEL (reference sequence). The CDR3 reads CASSRGNTEAFF. Here the CDR3 DNA reads TGTGCCAGCAGCCGGGGGAACACTGAAGCTTTCTTT.

The chain links TRBV19 to TRBJ1-1, with no clear D. With 9 bases removed from V and 1 base from J, the gap between germline ends came to 15 bases. CDR1 and CDR2 (germline): LNHDA, SQIVND (reference sequence). The CDR3 is 14 residues long. The DNA of the CDR3 is TGTGCCAGCCACCGTTCCACATCGAACACTGAAGCTTTCTTT. Residues: CASHRSTSNTEAFF. The complete variable domain, with remaining parts taken from reference TRBV19 and TRBJ1-1, reads DGGITQSPKYLFRKEGQNVTLSCEQNLNHDAMYWYRQDPGQGLRLIYYSQIVNDFQKGDIAEGYSVSREKKESFPLTVTSAQKNPTAFYLCASHRSTSNTEAFFGQGTRLTVV.